The present TCR beta chain was sequenced within a study of control samples from healthy donors and cancer patients. The protocol was immunoSEQ multiplex PCR, while the TCRdb copy is restricted to in-frame clones and leaves out a portion. The profile shows approximately 87,000 clones, approximately 90% of them singletons. The specimen was blood. The TCR sequence derives from a woman aged 45-65 years in good health.

The CDR3 sequence is CASSPPGTAISGNTIYF. DNA for the CDR3: TGTGCCAGCAGCCCACCCGGGACAGCTATCTCTGGAAACACCATATATTTT. V gene TRBV7-2 combines with J gene TRBJ1-3; TRBD1 matches at 7 bases. The V and J ends lost 5 bases and 0 bases, in that order; junction bases with no gene match: 10. Germline V gene data show CDR1 as SGHTA and CDR2 as FQGNSA. This CDR3 region has 17 residues.